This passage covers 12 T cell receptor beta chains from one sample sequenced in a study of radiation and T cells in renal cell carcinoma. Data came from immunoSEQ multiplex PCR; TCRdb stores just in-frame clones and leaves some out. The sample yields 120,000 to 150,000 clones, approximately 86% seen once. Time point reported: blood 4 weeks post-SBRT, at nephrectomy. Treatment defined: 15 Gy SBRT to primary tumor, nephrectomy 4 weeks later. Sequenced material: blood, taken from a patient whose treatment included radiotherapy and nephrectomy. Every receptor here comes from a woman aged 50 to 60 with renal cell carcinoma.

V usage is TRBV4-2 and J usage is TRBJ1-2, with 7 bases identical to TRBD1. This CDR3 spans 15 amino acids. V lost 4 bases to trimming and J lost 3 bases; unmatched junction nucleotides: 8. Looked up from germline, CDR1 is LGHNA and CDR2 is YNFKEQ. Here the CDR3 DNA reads TGTGCCAGCAGCCGCTCCACAGGGGTTCACTATGGCTACACCTTC. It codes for CASSRSTGVHYGYTF.

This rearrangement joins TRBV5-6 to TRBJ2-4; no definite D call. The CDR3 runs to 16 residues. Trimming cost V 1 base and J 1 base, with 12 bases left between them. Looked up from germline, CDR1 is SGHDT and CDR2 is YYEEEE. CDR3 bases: TGTGCCAGCAGCTTGTTGATCAAGGGCGCCAAAAACATTCAGTACTTC. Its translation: CASSLLIKGAKNIQYF.

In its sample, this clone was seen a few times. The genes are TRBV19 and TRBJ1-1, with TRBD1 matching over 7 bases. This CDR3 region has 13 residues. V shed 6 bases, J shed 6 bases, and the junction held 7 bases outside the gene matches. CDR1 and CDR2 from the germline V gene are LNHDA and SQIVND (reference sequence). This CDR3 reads CASSSTGEAEAFF. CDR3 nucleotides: TGTGCCAGTAGCAGTACAGGGGAAGCTGAAGCTTTCTTT.

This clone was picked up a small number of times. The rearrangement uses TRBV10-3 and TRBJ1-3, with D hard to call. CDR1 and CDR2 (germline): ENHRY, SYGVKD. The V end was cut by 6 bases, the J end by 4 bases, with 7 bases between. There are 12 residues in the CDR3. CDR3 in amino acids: CAIRPAGNTIYF. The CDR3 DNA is TGTGCCATCAGACCAGCGGGAAACACCATATATTTT.

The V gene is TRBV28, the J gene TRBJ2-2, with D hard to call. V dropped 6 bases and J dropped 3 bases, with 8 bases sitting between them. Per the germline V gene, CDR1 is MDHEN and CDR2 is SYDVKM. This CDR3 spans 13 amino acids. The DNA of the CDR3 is TGTGCCAGCAGGTGGGCGGACACCGGGGAGCTGTTTTTT. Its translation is CASRWADTGELFF.

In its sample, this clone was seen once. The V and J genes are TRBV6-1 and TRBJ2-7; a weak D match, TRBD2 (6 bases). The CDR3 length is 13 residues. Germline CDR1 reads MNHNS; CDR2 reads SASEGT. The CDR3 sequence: CVSSASATYEQYF. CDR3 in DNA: TGTGTCTCATCGGCTAGCGCTACCTACGAGCAGTACTTC.

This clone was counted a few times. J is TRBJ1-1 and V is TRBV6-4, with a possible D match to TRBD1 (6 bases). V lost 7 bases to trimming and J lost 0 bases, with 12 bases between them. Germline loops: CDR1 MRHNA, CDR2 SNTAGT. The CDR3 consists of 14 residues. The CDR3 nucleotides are TGTGCCAGCAAATCGCAGGGGATGAACACTGAAGCTTTCTTT. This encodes CASKSQGMNTEAFF.

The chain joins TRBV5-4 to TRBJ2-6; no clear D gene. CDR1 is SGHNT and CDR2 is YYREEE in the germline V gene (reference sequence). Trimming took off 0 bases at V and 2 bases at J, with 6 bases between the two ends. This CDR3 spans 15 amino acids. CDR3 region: CASSLEQTGANVLTF. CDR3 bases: TGTGCCAGCAGCTTGGAGCAAACTGGGGCCAACGTCCTGACTTTC.

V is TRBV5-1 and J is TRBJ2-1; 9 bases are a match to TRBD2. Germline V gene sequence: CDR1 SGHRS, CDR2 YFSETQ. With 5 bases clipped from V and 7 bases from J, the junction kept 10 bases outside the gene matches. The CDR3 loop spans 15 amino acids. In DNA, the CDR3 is TGCGCCAGCAGTTTAGCGGGAGTCGGTTCGAATGAGCAGTTCTTC. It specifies CASSLAGVGSNEQFF. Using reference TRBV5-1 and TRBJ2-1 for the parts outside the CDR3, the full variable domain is KAGVTQTPRYLIKTRGQQVTLSCSPISGHRSVSWYQQTPGQGLQFLFEYFSETQRNKGNFPGRFSGRQFSNSRSEMNVSTLELGDSALYLCASSLAGVGSNEQFFGPGTRLTVL.

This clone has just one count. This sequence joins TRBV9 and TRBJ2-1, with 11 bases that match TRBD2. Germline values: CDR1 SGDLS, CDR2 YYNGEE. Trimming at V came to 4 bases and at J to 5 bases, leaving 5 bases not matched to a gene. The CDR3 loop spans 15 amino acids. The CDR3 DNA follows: TGTGCCAGCAGCCCGAAACTAGCGGGGGACAATGAGCAGTTCTTC. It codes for CASSPKLAGDNEQFF.

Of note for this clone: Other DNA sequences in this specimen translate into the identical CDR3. CDR3 in amino acids: CSARGGTEAFF. The CDR3 DNA is TGCAGTGCTAGAGGGGGTACTGAAGCTTTCTTT. The rearrangement joins TRBV20-1 to TRBJ1-1; D call uncertain. CDR1 DFQATT and CDR2 SNEGSKA come from the germline V gene (reference sequence). The V gene lost 1 base and the J gene lost 5 bases, with 5 bases spanning the gap. The CDR3 totals 11 residues.

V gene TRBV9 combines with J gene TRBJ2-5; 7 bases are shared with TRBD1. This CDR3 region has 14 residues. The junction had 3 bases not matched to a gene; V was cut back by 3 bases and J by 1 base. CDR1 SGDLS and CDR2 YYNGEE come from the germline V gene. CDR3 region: CASSAGQVQETQYF. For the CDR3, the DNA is TGTGCCAGCAGCGCCGGACAGGTCCAAGAGACCCAGTACTTC.